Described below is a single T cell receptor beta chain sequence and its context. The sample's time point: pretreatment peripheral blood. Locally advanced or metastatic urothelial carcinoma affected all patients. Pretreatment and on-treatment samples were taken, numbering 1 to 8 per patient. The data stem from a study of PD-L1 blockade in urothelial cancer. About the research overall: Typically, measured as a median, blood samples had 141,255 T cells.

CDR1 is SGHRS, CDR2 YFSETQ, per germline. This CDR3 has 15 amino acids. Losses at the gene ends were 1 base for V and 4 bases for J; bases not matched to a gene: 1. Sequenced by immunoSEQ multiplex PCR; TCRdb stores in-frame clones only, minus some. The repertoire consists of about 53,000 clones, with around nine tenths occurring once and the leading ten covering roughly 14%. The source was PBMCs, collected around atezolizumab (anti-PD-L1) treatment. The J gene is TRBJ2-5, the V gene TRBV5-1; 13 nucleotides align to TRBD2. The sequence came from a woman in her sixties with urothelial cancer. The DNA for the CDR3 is TGCGCCAGCAGCTTGACTAGCGGGGGGGCAGAGACCCAGTACTTC. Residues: CASSLTSGGAETQYF.